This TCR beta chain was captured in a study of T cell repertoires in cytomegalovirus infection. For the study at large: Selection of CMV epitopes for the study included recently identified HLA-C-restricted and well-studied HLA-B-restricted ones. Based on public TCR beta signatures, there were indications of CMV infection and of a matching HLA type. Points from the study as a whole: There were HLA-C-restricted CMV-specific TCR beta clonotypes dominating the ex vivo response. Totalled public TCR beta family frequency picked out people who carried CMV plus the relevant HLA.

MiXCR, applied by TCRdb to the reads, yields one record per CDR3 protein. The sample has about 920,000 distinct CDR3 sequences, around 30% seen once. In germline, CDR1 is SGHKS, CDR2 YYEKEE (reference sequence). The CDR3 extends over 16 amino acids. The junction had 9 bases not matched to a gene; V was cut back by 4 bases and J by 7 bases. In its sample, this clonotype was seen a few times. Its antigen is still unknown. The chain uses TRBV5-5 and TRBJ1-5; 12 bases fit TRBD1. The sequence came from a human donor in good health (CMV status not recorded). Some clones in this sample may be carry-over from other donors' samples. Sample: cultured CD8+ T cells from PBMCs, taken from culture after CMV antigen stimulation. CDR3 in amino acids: CASSNPGQGAEQPQHF. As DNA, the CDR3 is TGTGCCAGCAGCAACCCGGGACAGGGGGCGGAGCAGCCCCAGCATTTT. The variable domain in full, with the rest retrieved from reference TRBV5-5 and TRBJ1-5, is DAGVTQSPTHLIKTRGQQVTLRCSPISGHKSVSWYQQVLGQGPQFIFQYYEKEERGRGNFPDRFSARQFPNYSSELNVNALLLGDSALYLCASSNPGQGAEQPQHFGDGTRLSIL.